This record concerns one T cell receptor beta chain sequence. These data are taken from a study of blood T cell repertoires in COVID-19. This CDR3 region has 13 residues. Trimming took 5 bases from V and 7 from J; bases not matched to a gene: 6. CDR1 is MDHEN, CDR2 SYDVKM, per germline. The data were produced by immunoSEQ multiplex PCR, yet TCRdb's version contains in-frame clones alone and is incomplete. Among about 300,000 clones listed, roughly nine tenths were seen once. Sequencing was carried out using PBMCs or T cells enriched from blood (not recorded which). This rearrangement joins TRBV28 to TRBJ1-2, with 8 positions matching TRBD1. This TCR derives from a woman between 50 and 59 years old who had been exposed to COVID-19. The CDR3 reads CASSPDRGRGYTF. CDR3 DNA: TGTGCCAGCAGTCCCGACAGGGGTCGTGGCTACACCTTC.